The 17 T cell receptor beta chains reported below all come from one sample, sequenced in a study of neoadjuvant nivolumab and ipilimumab in lung cancer. Sequenced by immunoSEQ multiplex PCR; TCRdb stores in-frame clones only, minus some. Here the sample spans approximately 17,000 clones, around three quarters being singletons. The specimen was tumor tissue, collected after neoadjuvant nivolumab, alone or with ipilimumab, at or shortly before surgery. The receptors were sampled from an adult with non-small cell lung cancer.

J is TRBJ1-2 and V is TRBV27, with TRBD1 identical over 9 bases. The CDR3 runs to 16 residues. The germline gives CDR1 MNHEY, CDR2 SMNVEV (reference sequence). After removal of 2 bases from V and 2 bases from J, the junction contained 6 bases not matched to a gene. CDR3 loop: CASSLSYGTGNYGYTF. Here the CDR3 DNA reads TGTGCCAGCAGTTTAAGCTATGGGACAGGGAACTATGGCTACACCTTC.

The chain uses TRBV18 and TRBJ1-2, with 7 bases identical to TRBD1. Germline-derived CDR1 and CDR2 are KGHSH and LQKENI. This CDR3 comprises 15 residues. V lost 5 bases, J lost 4 bases, and 10 bases stayed unmatched. CDR3 loop: CASSEQGRGPYGYTF. The CDR3 DNA sequence: TGTGCCAGCTCAGAACAGGGGAGAGGTCCCTATGGCTACACCTTC.

Notes on this clone: Its ends do not fully match the called genes, so a read error is possible. The chain links TRBV28 to TRBJ1-2; D gene uncertain. The CDR3 covers 12 residues. Germline lookup yields CDR1 MDHEN and CDR2 SYDVKM. CDR3 residues: CASSLNPQTSAF. CDR3 nucleotide sequence: TGTGCCAGCAGTTTAAACCCACAGACAAGCGCCTTC.

V gene TRBV6-1 combines with J gene TRBJ2-7; 9 bases line up with TRBD1. The length of the CDR3 is 15 residues. The V segment lost 4 bases and the J segment 7 bases; nucleotides outside the gene matches: 11. The germline CDR1 and CDR2 sequences are MNHNS and SASEGT. CDR3 in amino acids: CASSATGTGPWEQYF. DNA of the CDR3: TGTGCCAGCAGTGCTACCGGGACAGGGCCATGGGAGCAGTACTTC.

J is TRBJ2-7 and V is TRBV29-1; D gene uncertain. Germline V gene data show CDR1 as SQVTM and CDR2 as ANQGSEA. V was clipped by 4 bases and J by 2 bases, with 9 bases between them. The CDR3 covers 12 residues. The CDR3 bases are TGCAGCGTTGTGACTGCGACCTACGAGCAGTACTTC. It codes for CSVVTATYEQYF.

The chain employs TRBV20-1 and TRBJ1-1; D is perhaps TRBD1 (5 bases). The CDR3 totals 11 residues. The V end lost 6 bases, the J end lost 4 bases, and 9 bases lay between the germline ends. Germline V gene data show CDR1 as DFQATT and CDR2 as SNEGSKA (reference sequence). The chain's CDR3 is CSAKTGTEAFF. In DNA form, the CDR3 reads TGCAGTGCCAAAACAGGCACTGAAGCTTTCTTT.

There are a few counts of this clone. The chain links TRBV7-9 to TRBJ1-3; no definite D call. Trimming pared 3 bases from V and 0 bases from J, leaving 9 bases between. Germline V gives CDR1 SEHNR, CDR2 FQNEAQ (reference sequence). CDR3 length: 15 amino acids. The CDR3 bases are TGTGCCAGCAGCTTGGGCCTGGTCTCTGGAAACACCATATATTTT. Amino acids: CASSLGLVSGNTIYF.

V is TRBV7-9 and J is TRBJ2-7; 9 nucleotides align to TRBD1. The CDR3 runs 16 residues. Germline V gene lookup returns CDR1 SEHNR and CDR2 FQNEAQ (reference sequence). V was clipped by 1 base and J by 8 bases; unmatched bases: 12. CDR3 in DNA: TGTGCCAGCAGCTTAGATGGACAGGGGCTCGTGGATCAGCAGTACTTC. As protein: CASSLDGQGLVDQQYF.

V and J are TRBV19 and TRBJ2-2, with 7 bases aligning to TRBD1. The CDR3 covers 15 residues. The V gene end was trimmed by 4 bases and the J gene end by 3 bases; junction bases not matched to a gene: 5. CDR1 LNHDA and CDR2 SQIVND come from the germline V gene (reference sequence). The CDR3 DNA reads TGTGCCAGTAGTAGAACAGACAGGGACACCGGGGAGCTGTTTTTT. It encodes CASSRTDRDTGELFF. The full variable domain, with the rest looked up from reference TRBV19 and TRBJ2-2, is DGGITQSPKYLFRKEGQNVTLSCEQNLNHDAMYWYRQDPGQGLRLIYYSQIVNDFQKGDIAEGYSVSREKKESFPLTVTSAQKNPTAFYLCASSRTDRDTGELFFGEGSRLTVL.

This chain links TRBV7-9 with TRBJ1-1; no reliable D call. The CDR3 consists of 12 residues. The V gene's germline CDR1 is SEHNR and CDR2 FQNEAQ (reference sequence). V was trimmed by 7 bases and J by 3 bases, leaving 9 bases between them. CDR3 loop: CASTRVDTEAFF. The DNA of the CDR3 is TGTGCCAGCACCAGAGTCGACACTGAAGCTTTCTTT.

The genes are TRBV28 and TRBJ1-5; D is undetermined. CDR3 size: 12 residues. CDR1 and CDR2 from the germline V gene are MDHEN and SYDVKM. V was clipped by 5 bases and J by 6 bases, with 8 bases between them. CDR3 DNA: TGTGCCAGCAGTAAGCGATCTCAGCCCCAGCATTTT. Amino acid sequence: CASSKRSQPQHF.

This clone was seen more than once but under ten times. This chain connects TRBV13 to TRBJ2-7, with unresolved D. From germline, CDR1 is PRHDT and CDR2 FYEKMQ (reference sequence). The CDR3 covers 14 residues. Trimming took 3 bases from V and 0 from J, leaving 9 bases between them. This CDR3 is CASSLGQSSYEQYF. CDR3 DNA sequence: TGTGCCAGCAGCTTGGGCCAGAGCTCCTACGAGCAGTACTTC.

This chain uses TRBV30 with TRBJ1-1; no reliable D call. The V gene lost 3 bases and the J gene lost 0 bases, with 8 bases spanning the gap. The CDR3 consists of 13 residues. From germline, CDR1 is GTSNPN and CDR2 SVGIG (reference sequence). This chain's CDR3 is CAWRAGLNTEAFF. Here the CDR3 DNA reads TGTGCCTGGAGGGCTGGGTTGAACACTGAAGCTTTCTTT.

The V and J genes are TRBV4-2 and TRBJ1-4; no definite D call. With 0 bases removed from V and 8 bases from J, the gap between germline ends came to 7 bases. Looked up from germline, CDR1 is LGHNA and CDR2 is YNFKEQ. The CDR3 loop spans 13 amino acids. The CDR3, as DNA: TGTGCCAGCAGCCAAGACCGGCGGGAAAAACTGTTTTTT. Encoded protein: CASSQDRREKLFF.

Regarding this clone: This specimen includes other DNA sequences encoding the same CDR3. The V call is TRBV6-6, the J call TRBJ2-7, with D possibly being TRBD2 (5 bases). The length of the CDR3 is 12 residues. Trimming removed 2 bases at V and 4 bases at J, with 6 bases between. CDR1 MNHNY and CDR2 SVGAGI come from the germline V gene (reference sequence). The CDR3 here is CASSYRGYEQYF. The CDR3 region has the DNA TGTGCCAGCAGTTACCGGGGATACGAGCAGTACTTC.

This chain uses TRBV6-1 with TRBJ1-5, with 10 bases identical to TRBD1. Germline CDR1 reads MNHNS; CDR2 reads SASEGT. V dropped 4 bases and J dropped 7; count of bases not matched to a gene: 7. CDR3 length: 15 amino acids. Here the CDR3 DNA reads TGTGCCAGCAGTGTATTGGACAGGGGGGTGCAGCCCCAGCATTTT. Amino acid sequence: CASSVLDRGVQPQHF.

The chain has TRBV15 and TRBJ2-1; 7 nucleotides line up with TRBD2. V gave up 0 bases and J gave up 1 base; unmatched junction bases: 9. Germline values: CDR1 LNHNV, CDR2 YYDKDF (reference sequence). The CDR3 consists of 18 residues. This CDR3 reads CATSRELAPPSSYNEQFF. Written as DNA, the CDR3 is TGTGCCACCAGCAGAGAACTAGCGCCACCCTCTTCCTACAATGAGCAGTTCTTC.